This entry concerns a single T cell receptor (beta chain). The antigen is undetermined. The record originates from a study of monozygotic twins with inflammatory bowel disease. Added by template switching were UMIs that each held a 6-nucleotide sample barcode. After re-calling the 5' RACE reads, TCRdb lists one entry per CDR3 protein, DNA absent. This sample's clone table lists roughly 320,000 distinct CDR3 sequences. Study-level results: A single strong IBD-associated signal or clonotype was not supported by the findings. Limited statistical power may explain no repertoire similarity difference between concordant and discordant twins. Healthy co-twins, by inverse Simpson, had higher TCRbeta diversity than their siblings with IBD.

CDR1 MDHEN and CDR2 SYDVKM come from the germline V gene. The CDR3 extends over 16 amino acids. This sequence joins TRBV28 and TRBJ2-1; TCRdb names TRBD2, which stays unverified in the absence of DNA. This clonotype originated in a human donor with ulcerative colitis or Crohn's disease, or a healthy co-twin of an affected twin (not recorded which). The sequencing sample was made of blood. The CDR3 loop is CASRVAGSGGLNEQFF.